A single T cell receptor (beta chain) is shown here with its context. The antigen is unknown. The CDR3 has 13 amino acids. The germline gives CDR1 SGHTA, CDR2 FQGNSA. V lost 2 bases, J lost 10 bases, and 7 bases stayed unmatched. The data derive from a study of T-cell memory formation after mild COVID-19. Overall study: Most TCR clusters belonged to a single donor. Points from the study as a whole: Clones contracting across day 15 to 85 had a balanced CD4/CD8 profile; later expanding clones leaned CD4+. Some responding clones appeared in pre-infection memory, suggesting cross-reactive memory joined.

TCR alpha and TCR beta cDNA libraries carrying sample barcodes and UMIs were produced by 5'RACE using constant-segment primers. MiXCR, run by TCRdb on the 5' RACE reads, gives a single entry per CDR3 protein. Seen here are under 300,000 distinct CDR3 sequences, roughly a tenth observed once, and the top ten hold 20% to 25%. The genes are TRBV7-2 and TRBJ1-1; 7 bases map to TRBD1. The TCR was taken from a man aged 18 to 30 who had mild COVID-19 (a few samples of this study predate the infection). Cell type and time point are not known. Source material: PBMCs or a T cell subset sorted from them (not recorded which). CDR3 bases: TGTGCCAGCAGCTTAAGGGGGCGAATAGGAGCTTTCTTT. Protein sequence: CASSLRGRIGAFF. The full variable domain, in which reference TRBV7-2 and TRBJ1-1 provide the parts outside the CDR3, is GAGVSQSPSNKVTEKGKDVELRCDPISGHTALYWYRQSLGQGLEFLIYFQGNSAPDKSGLPSDRFSAERTGGSVSTLTIQRTQQEDSAVYLCASSLRGRIGAFFGQGTRLTVV.